Presented here are 20 T cell receptor beta chains from one specimen sequenced in a study of sequential checkpoint blockade in melanoma. Treatment reported: randomized to nivolumab then ipilimumab (arm A) or the reverse (arm B). Some clones are missing from TCRdb's copy, which holds only in-frame ones; the method was immunoSEQ multiplex PCR. The table includes roughly 23,000 clones, roughly 80% detected once. The sequences come from CD8+ T cells sorted from blood (inferred from file names), collected from a patient given nivolumab and ipilimumab in sequence. All receptors derive from a human donor with melanoma.

The V gene is TRBV30, the J gene TRBJ2-5, with TRBD1 identical over 7 bases. The last part of the DNA fits TRBJ2-7 better; the J call may be wrong. The CDR3 runs to 14 residues. Germline loops: CDR1 GTSNPN, CDR2 SVGIG (reference sequence). This chain's CDR3 is CAWSVLGQIYEQYF. CDR3 in DNA: TGTGCCTGGAGTGTACTGGGACAGATCTACGAGCAGTACTTC.

V is TRBV9 and J is TRBJ2-7; 8 bases line up with TRBD2. The length of the CDR3 is 14 residues. The trim removed 3 bases at V and 6 bases at J, leaving 8 bases unmatched. CDR1 is SGDLS and CDR2 is YYNGEE in the germline V gene. The CDR3 sequence: CASSGGSGKGEQYF. In DNA form, the CDR3 reads TGTGCCAGCAGCGGCGGTAGCGGGAAGGGCGAGCAGTACTTC.

The chain joins TRBV28 to TRBJ2-3, with 7 bases aligning to TRBD2. The CDR3 has 16 amino acids. CDR1 is MDHEN and CDR2 is SYDVKM in the germline V gene. The V and J ends lost 1 base and 5 bases, in that order; junction bases with no gene match: 9. The DNA of the CDR3 is TGTGCCAGCAGTTTATATGACGTGGGCGGGGGAGATACGCAGTATTTT. Translating gives CASSLYDVGGGDTQYF.

This sequence joins TRBV27 and TRBJ1-5, with 9 positions matching TRBD1. V lost 4 bases and J lost 4; bases outside the gene matches: 5. The CDR3 length is 15 residues. Germline CDR1 reads MNHEY; CDR2 reads SMNVEV (reference sequence). CDR3 coding DNA: TGTGCCAGCAGTTACGGGACAGGGAGAAATCAGCCCCAGCATTTT. It encodes CASSYGTGRNQPQHF.

The chain is built from TRBV10-3 and TRBJ2-1; 10 positions match TRBD2. With V trimmed by 2 bases and J by 5 bases, 0 bases remained unmatched. This CDR3 region has 14 residues. Germline V lookup: CDR1 ENHRY, CDR2 SYGVKD. DNA for the CDR3: TGTGCCATCAGTGAGGGACTAGCGGACAATGAGCAGTTCTTC. It specifies CAISEGLADNEQFF.

The V and J genes are TRBV5-6 and TRBJ1-2, with a possible D match to TRBD1 (5 bases). The CDR3 covers 17 residues. Trimming removed 0 bases from V and 4 bases from J, with 19 bases in between. The germline V gene has CDR1 SGHDT and CDR2 YYEEEE. CDR3 nucleotide sequence: TGTGCCAGCAGCTTGGATGGGCTCCGCAGGGTTGCCTATGGCTACACCTTC. As protein: CASSLDGLRRVAYGYTF. Supplemented by reference TRBV5-6 and TRBJ1-2, the full variable domain reads DAGVTQSPTHLIKTRGQQVTLRCSPKSGHDTVSWYQQALGQGPQFIFQYYEEEERQRGNFPDRFSGHQFPNYSSELNVNALLLGDSALYLCASSLDGLRRVAYGYTFGSGTRLTVV.

The chain combines TRBV7-8 with TRBJ2-5; possibly TRBD1 for D (6 bases). The DNA end favors TRBJ2-7, so the J call may be wrong. The CDR3 contains 13 residues. CDR1 is SGHVS and CDR2 is FQNEAQ in the germline V gene. Here the CDR3 reads CASSKDSTYEQYF. As DNA, the CDR3 is TGTGCCAGCAGCAAGGACAGCACCTACGAGCAGTACTTC.

The CDR3 protein is CASSLEGGSEAFF. In DNA form, the CDR3 reads TGTGCCAGCAGCCTCGAGGGGGGGTCTGAAGCTTTCTTT. V is TRBV9 and J is TRBJ1-1, with D possibly matching TRBD1 (6 bases). The CDR3 extends over 13 amino acids. CDR1 is SGDLS, CDR2 YYNGEE, per germline. V was trimmed by 4 bases and J by 6 bases, leaving 13 bases between them.

The V call is TRBV9, the J call TRBJ2-7; TRBD2 matches at 13 bases. Unmatched junction bases numbered 8, after V lost 4 bases and J lost 4 bases. The CDR3 covers 16 residues. Germline CDR1 and CDR2: SGDLS and YYNGEE. For the CDR3, the DNA is TGTGCCAGCAGCCCCCACCCGGGACTAGCGGGATACGAGCAGTACTTC. As protein: CASSPHPGLAGYEQYF. Using reference TRBV9 and TRBJ2-7 for the parts outside the CDR3, the full variable domain is DSGVTQTPKHLITATGQRVTLRCSPRSGDLSVYWYQQSLDQGLQFLIQYYNGEERAKGNILERFSAQQFPDLHSELNLSSLELGDSALYFCASSPHPGLAGYEQYFGPGTRLTVT.

Here the CDR3 reads CASSPEWTSGGTGELFF. CDR3 sequence (DNA): TGTGCCAGCTCACCAGAGTGGACTAGCGGTGGCACCGGGGAGCTGTTTTTT. The chain has TRBV18 and TRBJ2-2, with TRBD2 matching 10 bases. CDR1 KGHSH and CDR2 LQKENI come from the germline V gene. V shed 2 bases, J shed 4 bases, and the junction held 7 bases outside the gene matches. This CDR3 is built from 17 residues.

The rearrangement joins TRBV6-5 to TRBJ2-3; 7 bases line up with TRBD2. The trim removed 6 bases at V and 5 bases at J, leaving 11 bases unmatched. This CDR3 is 15 amino acids long. Germline CDR1 and CDR2: MNHEY and SVGAGI. The CDR3 loop is CASRPLGGEVDTQYF. The CDR3 region has the DNA TGTGCCAGCAGACCCCTTGGGGGGGAGGTAGATACGCAGTATTTT.

In this sample, this clone turned up a few times. The chain joins TRBV7-2 to TRBJ2-1; D may be TRBD2 (5 bases). CDR1 and CDR2 from the germline V gene are SGHTA and FQGNSA. This CDR3 spans 13 amino acids. V was trimmed by 5 bases and J by 9 bases, leaving 14 bases between them. The CDR3 region is CASSPSPRVEQFF. The CDR3 DNA reads TGTGCCAGCAGCCCCTCCCCGAGGGTTGAGCAGTTCTTC.

The rearrangement uses TRBV2 and TRBJ2-1; D not resolved. The CDR3 totals 15 residues. Looked up from germline, CDR1 is SNHLY and CDR2 is FYNNEI. V lost 3 bases, J lost 5 bases, and 14 bases lay in between. This CDR3 is CASSEGVTVHNEQFF. As DNA, the CDR3 is TGTGCCAGCAGTGAGGGCGTCACGGTCCACAATGAGCAGTTCTTC.

This chain joins TRBV19 and TRBJ2-7; tentatively, D is TRBD2 (5 bases). Germline V gene sequence: CDR1 LNHDA, CDR2 SQIVND (reference sequence). There are 14 residues in the CDR3. The V gene lost 1 base and the J gene lost 3 bases, with 10 bases spanning the gap. The CDR3 coding sequence is TGTGCCAGTAGTATAGTCGGGGATATCTACGAGCAGTACTTC. It codes for CASSIVGDIYEQYF.

This chain links TRBV15 with TRBJ2-2; TRBD2 matches 9 bases. This CDR3 is built from 17 residues. CDR1 and CDR2 from the germline V gene are LNHNV and YYDKDF (reference sequence). Trimming at V came to 1 base and at J to 3 bases, leaving 6 bases not matched to a gene. In DNA, the CDR3 is TGTGCCACCAGCAGAGCTTTGCGGGGGGGGTACACCGGGGAGCTGTTTTTT. This codes for CATSRALRGGYTGELFF. The full variable domain, completed using reference TRBV15 and TRBJ2-2, is DAMVIQNPRYQVTQFGKPVTLSCSQTLNHNVMYWYQQKSSQAPKLLFHYYDKDFNNEADTPDNFQSRRPNTSFCFLDIRSPGLGDTAMYLCATSRALRGGYTGELFFGEGSRLTVL.

The chain is built from TRBV7-9 and TRBJ1-2; the D is unclear. Germline V gene data show CDR1 as SEHNR and CDR2 as FQNEAQ (reference sequence). Trimming pared 5 bases from V and 9 bases from J, leaving 19 bases between. CDR3 length: 14 residues. The CDR3 loop is CASSPFDNSVRYTF. The CDR3 bases are TGTGCCAGCAGCCCATTTGACAATTCAGTGCGCTACACCTTC.

The rearrangement joins TRBV27 to TRBJ1-5; 12 nucleotides match TRBD1. The CDR3 is 16 residues long. Germline values: CDR1 MNHEY, CDR2 SMNVEV (reference sequence). The V gene end was trimmed by 3 bases and the J gene end by 6 bases; junction bases not matched to a gene: 6. DNA for the CDR3: TGTGCCAGCAGTTTGCTAGGGGACAGGGGGCCTCAGCCCCAGCATTTT. It codes for CASSLLGDRGPQPQHF.

V and J are TRBV27 and TRBJ2-3; the match to TRBD2 covers 7 bases. This CDR3 has 16 amino acids. Germline CDR1 MNHEY, CDR2 SMNVEV (reference sequence). V dropped 2 bases and J dropped 2; count of bases not matched to a gene: 7. The CDR3 nucleotides read TGTGCCAGCAGTTTACTTCCGGGGGGATCCACAGATACGCAGTATTTT. Its protein is CASSLLPGGSTDTQYF.

The chain joins TRBV30 to TRBJ2-7; the D gene is possibly TRBD2 (5 bases). Deletions cut 3 bases from V and 2 bases from J, with 8 bases between. Germline V CDR1 and CDR2: GTSNPN, SVGIG (reference sequence). This CDR3 has 12 amino acids. CDR3 nucleotides: TGTGCCTGGAGCCCCGGGACCTACGAGCAGTACTTC. It yields the protein CAWSPGTYEQYF.

V is TRBV4-1 and J is TRBJ2-5; perhaps TRBD2 as D (6 bases). Trimming took 3 bases from V and 5 from J, leaving 19 bases between them. The CDR3 is 16 residues long. The V gene's germline CDR1 is MGHRA and CDR2 YSYEKL. CDR3 bases: TGCGCCAGCAGCCAGCCCCCCGGGCGGGGAGCGGAGACCCAGTACTTC. This sequence encodes CASSQPPGRGAETQYF.